In its sample, the clone carrying this T cell receptor (beta chain) was seen a few times. The target antigen is unknown. TCRdb processed the RT-PCR reads anew with MiXCR; each CDR3 protein has one entry. The sample holds some 480,000 distinct CDR3 sequences, approximately 10% seen once. The sample belongs to a study of response to subunit inactivated influenza vaccine. Trimming removed 8 bases from V and 0 bases from J, with 14 bases in between. The length of the CDR3 is 14 residues. Per the germline V gene, CDR1 is ENHRY and CDR2 is SYGVKD. Study findings and constraints: That few new T cells are recruited by each seasonal influenza vaccination was the authors' suggestion.

The material was PBMCs from blood, obtained roughly 46 days after vaccination. This receptor was taken from a man aged 50 or older who received an inactivated influenza vaccine. The chain links TRBV10-3 to TRBJ2-7; tentatively, D is TRBD1 (6 bases). CDR3 bases: TGTGCCATCGGAAATCACAGGGTCTCCTACGAGCAGTACTTC. Protein sequence: CAIGNHRVSYEQYF.